This T cell receptor beta chain was sequenced during a study of blood T cell repertoires in COVID-19. Participant-given clinical history determined each cohort assignment. Cohort 3 recovered donors had two negative PCRs, clearance, or symptom resolution. As processed by the authors: Reference gene primer amplification gave nucleated cell count estimates. TCRdb's table, derived via immunoSEQ multiplex PCR, lists solely in-frame clones and lacks some. Clone size and V and J calls were adopted from that table, with D and trimming inferred from the DNA. The profile shows roughly 180,000 clones, around 80% of them singletons. Material for sequencing was PBMCs or T cells enriched from blood (not recorded which). The clonotype originates from a woman aged 55 to 70 who had recovered from COVID-19.

This chain's CDR3 is CASSLSVAGDYEQYF. CDR3 DNA: TGTGCCAGCAGCTTATCTGTAGCGGGAGACTACGAGCAGTACTTC. The chain has TRBV7-2 and TRBJ2-7; 9 bases are a match to TRBD2. Germline lookup yields CDR1 SGHTA and CDR2 FQGNSA. The CDR3 sequence is 15 residues long. J lost 3 bases, V lost 2 bases, and 5 bases had no gene match.